The rows below give T cell receptor beta chains drawn from one sample of a study of CD8 T cells in ankylosing spondylitis. From the 5' RACE reads, TCRdb called clonotypes with MiXCR, one entry per CDR3 protein. The sample has about 700,000 distinct CDR3 sequences, around a fifth seen once. Material for sequencing was blood, either unsorted or a sorted T cell fraction (not recorded which). These receptors were obtained from a male donor with ankylosing spondylitis. Each CDR3 is given with its conserved first and last residue. Each record gives: clone size, V gene, J gene, D gene, CDR3 protein, CDR3 DNA. D genes are given only for firm matches. Some rows mark clone size as missing; the rest say once, few, many or name a class of expanded clone.

-	TRBV28	TRBJ2-3	-	CASSPRGSTTDTQYF	TGTGCCAGCAGTCCCCGTGGTTCCACCACAGATACGCAGTATTTT
-	TRBV28	TRBJ2-1	-	CASRAGNNEQFF	TGTGCCAGCAGGGCAGGGAACAATGAGCAGTTCTTC
many	TRBV12-3/TRBV12-4	TRBJ2-1	-	CASSLSGPSSYNEQFF	TGTGCCAGCAGTTTGAGCGGACCCAGCTCCTACAATGAGCAGTTCTTC
-	TRBV3-1	TRBJ2-6	TRBD2	CASSQRGGSGANVLTF	TGTGCCAGCAGCCAACGGGGGGGATCTGGGGCCAACGTCCTGACTTTC
few	TRBV7-9	TRBJ2-1	-	CASSRLQGRNTNEQFF	TGTGCCAGCAGCCGCCTGCAGGGGCGCAATACCAATGAGCAGTTCTTC
-	TRBV4-3	TRBJ2-7	TRBD2	CASSPTVAGGTTYEQYF	TGCGCCAGCAGCCCCACGGTGGCGGGAGGCACCACCTACGAGCAGTACTTC
few	TRBV12-3/TRBV12-4	TRBJ2-7	TRBD2	CASRLGRSGSEQYF	TGTGCCAGCAGGCTGGGGAGGAGCGGGAGCGAGCAGTACTTC
few	TRBV20-1	TRBJ2-1	TRBD1	CSASARGLGSEQFF	TGCAGTGCTAGCGCCAGGGGGTTAGGTAGTGAGCAGTTCTTC
-	TRBV25-1	TRBJ2-2	TRBD1	CASSESRPGQGGGGELFF	TGTGCCAGCAGTGAATCTCGGCCGGGACAGGGGGGCGGCGGGGAGCTGTTTTTT
-	TRBV5-1	TRBJ2-2	-	CASSYTSSTGELFF	TGCGCCAGCAGCTACACTTCGAGCACCGGGGAGCTGTTTTTT
few	TRBV4-2	TRBJ2-1	TRBD2	CASSQVVRVRGERDEQFF	TGTGCCAGCAGCCAAGTGGTTCGGGTTCGGGGGGAGAGGGATGAGCAGTTCTTC
-	TRBV12-3/TRBV12-4	TRBJ2-1	TRBD1	CASSFAGQGAYNEQFF	TGTGCCAGCAGTTTCGCGGGACAGGGGGCTTACAATGAGCAGTTCTTC
-	TRBV11-1	TRBJ2-7	-	CASSLKGTPYEQYF	TGTGCCAGCAGCTTAAAAGGGACCCCCTACGAGCAGTACTTC
-	TRBV7-6	TRBJ2-1	-	CASSPRRGHEQFF	TGTGCCAGCAGCCCCCGCAGGGGCCATGAGCAGTTCTTC
few	TRBV20-1	TRBJ1-1	TRBD1	CSARKQGALGEAFF	TGCAGTGCGCGTAAACAGGGGGCGTTGGGTGAAGCTTTCTTT